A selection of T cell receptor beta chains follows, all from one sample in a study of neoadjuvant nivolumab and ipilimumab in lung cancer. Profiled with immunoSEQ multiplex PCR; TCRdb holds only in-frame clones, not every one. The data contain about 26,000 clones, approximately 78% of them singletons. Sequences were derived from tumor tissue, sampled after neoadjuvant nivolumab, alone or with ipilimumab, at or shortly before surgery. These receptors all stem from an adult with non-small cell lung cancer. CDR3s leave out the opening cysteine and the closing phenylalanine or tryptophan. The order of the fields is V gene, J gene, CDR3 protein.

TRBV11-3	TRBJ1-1	ASSFRDSEAF
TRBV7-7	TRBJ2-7	ASSHSSGINYEQY
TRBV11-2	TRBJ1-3	ASSLGDSPSSGNTIY
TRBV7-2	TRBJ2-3	ASSLGPSTDTQY
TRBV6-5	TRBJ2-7	ASSYSDLTKQY
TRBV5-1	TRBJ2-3	ASSWTVEDTQY
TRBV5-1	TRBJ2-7	ASSLAVFGSYEQY
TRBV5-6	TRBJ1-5	ASSLGDRGRSQPQH
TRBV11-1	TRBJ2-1	ASSFTSGYYNEQF
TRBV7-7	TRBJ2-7	ASSLSSGGEQY
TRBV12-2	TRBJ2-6	ASRLVPSDSGSSSGANVLT
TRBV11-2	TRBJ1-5	ASSLDYREWNQPQH
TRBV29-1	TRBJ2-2	SVASHNANTGELF
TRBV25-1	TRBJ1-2	ASSEGRVGYT
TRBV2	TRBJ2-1	ASSDWLAAYNEQF
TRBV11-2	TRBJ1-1	ASSLVRHYTEAF